The 32 T cell receptor beta chains below come from one sample, sequenced in a study of CD8 T cells in Susac syndrome. Reverse transcription used 0.5 to 1 ug RNA and random hexamers. MiXCR, run by TCRdb on the immunoSEQ multiplex PCR reads, gives a single entry per CDR3 protein. This sample has 130,000 to 150,000 distinct CDR3 sequences, with 85% to 95% found just once. Sequenced material: CD8+ T cells from PBMCs. These receptors all come from a human donor in good health.

The chain combines TRBV29-1 with TRBJ2-1, with D perhaps matching TRBD2 (6 bases). This CDR3 has 15 residues. The germline V and J ends were trimmed by 2 bases and 0 bases, with 11 bases remaining between them. Germline assignment: CDR1 SQVTM and CDR2 ANQGSEA. The CDR3, as DNA: TGCAGCGTTGAAAATCGGGGGAGCTCCTACAATGAGCAGTTCTTC. As protein: CSVENRGSSYNEQFF.

CDR3 loop: CASSFPRAGQETQYF. The CDR3 DNA sequence: TGTGCCAGCAGCTTTCCCCGGGCAGGACAAGAGACCCAGTACTTC. The J gene is TRBJ2-5, the V gene TRBV7-9; D not certain. The length of the CDR3 is 15 residues. Germline CDR1 SEHNR, CDR2 FQNEAQ (reference sequence). Trimming removed 3 bases at V and 2 bases at J, with 13 bases between. The whole variable domain, remainder taken from reference TRBV7-9 and TRBJ2-5, is DTGVSQNPRHKITKRGQNVTFRCDPISEHNRLYWYRQTLGQGPEFLTYFQNEAQLEKSRLLSDRFSAERPKGSFSTLEIQRTEQGDSAMYLCASSFPRAGQETQYFGPGTRLLVL.

The rearrangement uses TRBV29-1 and TRBJ2-7, with D possibly matching TRBD1 (5 bases). Trimming removed 0 bases from V and 6 bases from J, with 9 bases in between. The germline V gene has CDR1 SQVTM and CDR2 ANQGSEA. CDR3 length: 12 residues. The CDR3 loop is CSVEDLQGEQYF. The CDR3 DNA is TGCAGCGTTGAAGATCTCCAGGGCGAGCAGTACTTC.

The gene calls are TRBV14 and TRBJ2-7; no firm D call. Germline V lookup: CDR1 SGHDN, CDR2 FVKESK. There are 13 residues in the CDR3. Trimming cost V 2 bases and J 0 bases, with 5 bases left between them. CDR3 nucleotides: TGTGCCAGCAGCCAATGGGACTCCTACGAGCAGTACTTC. It yields the protein CASSQWDSYEQYF.

The gene calls are TRBV19 and TRBJ1-5; D is undetermined. This CDR3 has 15 amino acids. Between the trimmed V and J ends, which lost 0 bases and 5 bases, there was a span of 11 bases. Per the germline V gene, CDR1 is LNHDA and CDR2 is SQIVND (reference sequence). CDR3 in amino acids: CASSIDSRGDQPQHF. The CDR3 DNA reads TGTGCCAGTAGTATAGACAGTCGCGGCGATCAGCCCCAGCATTTT.

The rearrangement uses TRBV9 and TRBJ2-1; 11 bases fit TRBD2. This CDR3 has 15 residues. Germline loops: CDR1 SGDLS, CDR2 YYNGEE. V was pared by 3 bases and J by 9 bases, with 8 bases of the junction left unmatched. The CDR3 nucleotides are TGTGCCAGCAGCGGCACTAGCGGGAGCCATGGTGAGCAGTTCTTC. It codes for CASSGTSGSHGEQFF.

This rearrangement joins TRBV19 to TRBJ2-6; D uncertain. Germline CDR1 LNHDA, CDR2 SQIVND (reference sequence). Trimming cost V 5 bases and J 0 bases, with 8 bases left between them. This CDR3 spans 15 amino acids. CDR3 residues: CASSATVSGANVLTF. In DNA, the CDR3 is TGTGCCAGTAGTGCTACGGTCTCTGGGGCCAACGTCCTGACTTTC. Complete variable domain (other parts from reference TRBV19 and TRBJ2-6): DGGITQSPKYLFRKEGQNVTLSCEQNLNHDAMYWYRQDPGQGLRLIYYSQIVNDFQKGDIAEGYSVSREKKESFPLTVTSAQKNPTAFYLCASSATVSGANVLTFGAGSRLTVL.

The chain uses TRBV28 and TRBJ1-1; D is ambiguous. CDR3 size: 12 residues. The germline gives CDR1 MDHEN, CDR2 SYDVKM. V lost 6 bases, J lost 8 bases, and 13 bases lay in between. CDR3 bases: TGTGCCAGCAGACCCATGTTAGCGGAAGCTTTCTTT. Protein product: CASRPMLAEAFF.

V gene TRBV30 combines with J gene TRBJ2-2; D is perhaps TRBD1 or TRBD2 (6 bases each). The CDR3 contains 14 residues. Germline-derived CDR1 and CDR2 are GTSNPN and SVGIG (reference sequence). Trimming pared 4 bases from V and 7 bases from J, leaving 16 bases between. The CDR3 loop reads CAWNAGGNGGELFF. In DNA form, the CDR3 reads TGTGCCTGGAATGCCGGGGGCAATGGCGGGGAGCTGTTTTTT.

J is TRBJ1-2 and V is TRBV27; no reliable D call. Per germline, CDR1 MNHEY and CDR2 SMNVEV (reference sequence). Trimming stripped 7 bases from V and 4 bases from J, with 10 bases between. The CDR3 length is 12 residues. CDR3: CASKSRGYGYTF. The CDR3 DNA reads as TGTGCCAGCAAGAGTCGGGGCTATGGCTACACCTTC.

This chain joins TRBV28 and TRBJ2-2, with 7 nucleotides matching TRBD1. The CDR3 is 14 residues long. Germline V gene sequence: CDR1 MDHEN, CDR2 SYDVKM. J lost 6 bases, V lost 4 bases, and 5 bases had no gene match. The DNA of the CDR3 is TGTGCCAGCAGTTCAACGCAGGGGGCCGGGGAGCTGTTTTTT. Encoded protein: CASSSTQGAGELFF. The full variable domain, completed using reference TRBV28 and TRBJ2-2, is DVKVTQSSRYLVKRTGEKVFLECVQDMDHENMFWYRQDPGLGLRLIYFSYDVKMKEKGDIPEGYSVSREKKERFSLILESASTNQTSMYLCASSSTQGAGELFFGEGSRLTVL.

This clonotype was observed once. The rearrangement links TRBV19 to TRBJ2-5, with a possible D match to TRBD2 (6 bases). V was pared by 3 bases and J by 4 bases, with 9 bases between. The germline CDR1 and CDR2 sequences are LNHDA and SQIVND (reference sequence). The CDR3 spans 13 residues. The CDR3 reads CASSMEGGETQYF. For the CDR3, the DNA is TGTGCCAGTAGTATGGAGGGCGGAGAGACCCAGTACTTC. The entire variable domain, with the rest obtained from reference TRBV19 and TRBJ2-5, is as follows: DGGITQSPKYLFRKEGQNVTLSCEQNLNHDAMYWYRQDPGQGLRLIYYSQIVNDFQKGDIAEGYSVSREKKESFPLTVTSAQKNPTAFYLCASSMEGGETQYFGPGTRLLVL.

The V and J genes are TRBV30 and TRBJ2-1; 7 bases agree with TRBD1. This CDR3 is 14 amino acids long. The J segment lost 3 bases and the V segment lost 3 bases, leaving 5 bases of the junction unmatched. Germline lookup yields CDR1 GTSNPN and CDR2 SVGIG (reference sequence). The CDR3 is CAWRDAGGYNEQFF. CDR3 coding DNA: TGTGCCTGGAGGGATGCAGGGGGCTACAATGAGCAGTTCTTC.

This clonotype was counted once. The CDR3 DNA is TGTGCCAGCAGTACCATGAACACTGAAGCTTTCTTT. Protein sequence: CASSTMNTEAFF. The chain has TRBV27 and TRBJ1-1; D not certain. The CDR3 consists of 12 residues. CDR1 and CDR2 (germline): MNHEY, SMNVEV (reference sequence). The V gene lost 5 bases and the J gene lost 0 bases, with 4 bases spanning the gap.

CDR3 bases: TGTGCCAGCAGTTACGGCGCCCGGGACGAGCAGTACTTC. Translated: CASSYGARDEQYF. The chain links TRBV6-5 to TRBJ2-7; D is uncertain. Germline CDR1 MNHEY, CDR2 SVGAGI. The CDR3 is 13 residues long. Trimming pared 2 bases from V and 5 bases from J, leaving 10 bases between.

The rearrangement joins TRBV29-1 to TRBJ1-1; D may be TRBD1 (5 bases). This CDR3 region has 12 residues. Germline loops: CDR1 SQVTM, CDR2 ANQGSEA. V lost 1 base to trimming and J lost 6 bases, with 9 bases between them. CDR3 protein: CSVEGLRAEAFF. As DNA, the CDR3 is TGCAGCGTTGAAGGCCTCAGGGCTGAAGCTTTCTTT.

The chain couples TRBV27 to TRBJ2-1; 8 nucleotides line up with TRBD1. From germline, CDR1 is MNHEY and CDR2 SMNVEV (reference sequence). V shed 3 bases, J shed 10 bases, and the junction held 5 bases outside the gene matches. The CDR3 extends over 13 amino acids. CDR3 DNA sequence: TGTGCCAGCAGTTTCGGACAGGGTGGGGAGCAGTTCTTC. Its translation is CASSFGQGGEQFF.

The genes are TRBV12-3 or TRBV12-4 and TRBJ2-1, with 12 bases lining up with TRBD2. CDR3 size: 16 residues. Unmatched junction bases numbered 2, after V lost 5 bases and J lost 0 bases. The CDR3 DNA follows: TGTGCCAGCAGTCCGACTAGCGGGAGCTCCTACAATGAGCAGTTCTTC. This translates into CASSPTSGSSYNEQFF.

The chain uses TRBV20-1 and TRBJ2-1; 8 bases are shared with TRBD2. The CDR3 sequence is 14 residues long. Germline CDR1 and CDR2: DFQATT and SNEGSKA (reference sequence). The DNA for the CDR3 is TGCACTTCGCTTCTAGCGGGTTACTACAATGAGCAGTTCTTC. It translates to CTSLLAGYYNEQFF.

This rearrangement joins TRBV9 to TRBJ2-1; no firm D call. The CDR3 totals 13 residues. V lost 0 bases and J lost 9, with 10 bases in between. From germline, CDR1 is SGDLS and CDR2 YYNGEE. The DNA for the CDR3 is TGTGCCAGCAGCGTAGGGAAGCGTCTTGAGCAGTTCTTC. Protein: CASSVGKRLEQFF.

CDR3 DNA: TGCAGCGTCTGGACGGGAAGCACAGATACGCAGTATTTT. It yields the protein CSVWTGSTDTQYF. The rearrangement links TRBV29-1 to TRBJ2-3, with D perhaps matching TRBD2 (5 bases). Germline CDR1 and CDR2: SQVTM and ANQGSEA. The CDR3 contains 13 residues. With 6 bases removed from V and 0 bases from J, the gap between germline ends came to 10 bases.

The rearrangement links TRBV5-6 to TRBJ2-2; D is undetermined. V lost 0 bases and J lost 0, with 12 bases in between. CDR3 length: 17 residues. The V gene's germline CDR1 is SGHDT and CDR2 YYEEEE. Here the CDR3 DNA reads TGTGCCAGCAGCTTGGGTGTGTGGACCCCGAACACCGGGGAGCTGTTTTTT. It yields the protein CASSLGVWTPNTGELFF.

The chain combines TRBV11-2 with TRBJ2-3; 15 positions agree with TRBD2. The V segment lost 0 bases and the J segment 13 bases; nucleotides outside the gene matches: 11. Per germline, CDR1 SGHAT and CDR2 FQNNGV. The CDR3 has 17 amino acids. CDR3 nucleotide sequence: TGTGCCAGCAGCTTAGATATAGGACTAGCGGGAGGGCCACCAGAGTATTTT. As protein: CASSLDIGLAGGPPEYF.

The genes are TRBV28 and TRBJ1-5; the D gene is possibly TRBD1 (6 bases). V was cut by 5 bases and J by 4 bases, with 15 bases left in between. CDR3 length equals 15 residues. The V gene's germline CDR1 is MDHEN and CDR2 SYDVKM. This CDR3 reads CASSHRTDKNQPQHF. CDR3 DNA: TGTGCCAGCAGTCACCGGACAGACAAGAATCAGCCCCAGCATTTT.

The CDR3 DNA sequence: TGTGCCAGCAGTTTTGGTTATAGCAATCAGCCCCAGCATTTT. This codes for CASSFGYSNQPQHF. The chain employs TRBV27 and TRBJ1-5; D not resolved. The germline V and J ends were trimmed by 3 bases and 0 bases, with 6 bases remaining between them. CDR1 is MNHEY, CDR2 SMNVEV, per germline (reference sequence). The CDR3 is made up of 14 amino acids.

This chain uses TRBV9 with TRBJ2-7; maybe TRBD1 (6 bases). This CDR3 is built from 14 residues. CDR1 and CDR2 (germline): SGDLS, YYNGEE. Trimming left V 0 bases short and J 6 bases short, with 13 bases between. The CDR3 nucleotides read TGTGCCAGCAGCGTAGCCCCAGGGGACCGCGAGCAGTACTTC. Its translation is CASSVAPGDREQYF.

On this clonotype: A read error may account for a junction end that differs from germline. The chain combines TRBV27 with TRBJ2-1, with D unresolved. Germline loops: CDR1 MNHEY, CDR2 SMNVEV (reference sequence). The CDR3 runs 11 residues. CDR3 sequence: CASSSGNEQFF. CDR3 DNA sequence: TGTGCCAGTAGTTCGGGCAATGAGCAGTTCTTC.

The rearrangement uses TRBV7-9 and TRBJ2-1; TRBD1 might be the D (6 bases). CDR3 length: 15 amino acids. CDR1 and CDR2 from the germline V gene are SEHNR and FQNEAQ (reference sequence). Deletions cut 5 bases from V and 3 bases from J, with 14 bases between. The CDR3 nucleotides are TGTGCCAGCAGCCCGTCGGACAGCAACTACAATGAGCAGTTCTTC. This translates into CASSPSDSNYNEQFF.

The J gene is TRBJ2-2, the V gene TRBV29-1; possibly TRBD1 for D (6 bases). Germline V gene data show CDR1 as SQVTM and CDR2 as ANQGSEA. The CDR3 runs 16 residues. V lost 2 bases and J lost 6, with 19 bases in between. CDR3 loop: CSVESAQGFRAGELFF. CDR3 bases: TGCAGCGTTGAATCGGCCCAGGGGTTCAGGGCCGGGGAGCTGTTTTTT.

The V gene is TRBV19, the J gene TRBJ2-1, with TRBD2 matching 15 bases. V gave up 5 bases and J gave up 7 bases; unmatched junction bases: 9. CDR3 length: 17 amino acids. From germline, CDR1 is LNHDA and CDR2 SQIVND (reference sequence). CDR3 amino acids: CASSPRTSGRAGNEQFF. The CDR3 DNA follows: TGTGCCAGTAGTCCAAGGACTAGCGGGAGGGCCGGAAATGAGCAGTTCTTC. Together with reference TRBV19 and TRBJ2-1, the CDR3 gives the full variable domain: DGGITQSPKYLFRKEGQNVTLSCEQNLNHDAMYWYRQDPGQGLRLIYYSQIVNDFQKGDIAEGYSVSREKKESFPLTVTSAQKNPTAFYLCASSPRTSGRAGNEQFFGPGTRLTVL.

A single count supports this clonotype. CDR3 nucleotides: TGCAGTGCTAGTCCTACAGGGGGCACTTCTACTGGGGCCAACGTCCTGACTTTC. Protein sequence: CSASPTGGTSTGANVLTF. The chain carries TRBV20-1 and TRBJ2-6; 9 nucleotides match TRBD1. Trimming cost V 3 bases and J 2 bases; bases outside gene matches: 11. The CDR3 has 18 amino acids. CDR1 DFQATT and CDR2 SNEGSKA come from the germline V gene (reference sequence).

The chain recombines TRBV4-3 with TRBJ2-5, with 7 bases fitting TRBD2. In germline, CDR1 is LGHNA, CDR2 YSLEER. This CDR3 is built from 15 residues. V shed 0 bases and J 6 bases; nucleotides not matched to a gene: 7. The CDR3 spells CASSQDMGSGKTQYF. In DNA form, the CDR3 reads TGCGCCAGCAGCCAAGACATGGGCAGCGGGAAGACCCAGTACTTC.